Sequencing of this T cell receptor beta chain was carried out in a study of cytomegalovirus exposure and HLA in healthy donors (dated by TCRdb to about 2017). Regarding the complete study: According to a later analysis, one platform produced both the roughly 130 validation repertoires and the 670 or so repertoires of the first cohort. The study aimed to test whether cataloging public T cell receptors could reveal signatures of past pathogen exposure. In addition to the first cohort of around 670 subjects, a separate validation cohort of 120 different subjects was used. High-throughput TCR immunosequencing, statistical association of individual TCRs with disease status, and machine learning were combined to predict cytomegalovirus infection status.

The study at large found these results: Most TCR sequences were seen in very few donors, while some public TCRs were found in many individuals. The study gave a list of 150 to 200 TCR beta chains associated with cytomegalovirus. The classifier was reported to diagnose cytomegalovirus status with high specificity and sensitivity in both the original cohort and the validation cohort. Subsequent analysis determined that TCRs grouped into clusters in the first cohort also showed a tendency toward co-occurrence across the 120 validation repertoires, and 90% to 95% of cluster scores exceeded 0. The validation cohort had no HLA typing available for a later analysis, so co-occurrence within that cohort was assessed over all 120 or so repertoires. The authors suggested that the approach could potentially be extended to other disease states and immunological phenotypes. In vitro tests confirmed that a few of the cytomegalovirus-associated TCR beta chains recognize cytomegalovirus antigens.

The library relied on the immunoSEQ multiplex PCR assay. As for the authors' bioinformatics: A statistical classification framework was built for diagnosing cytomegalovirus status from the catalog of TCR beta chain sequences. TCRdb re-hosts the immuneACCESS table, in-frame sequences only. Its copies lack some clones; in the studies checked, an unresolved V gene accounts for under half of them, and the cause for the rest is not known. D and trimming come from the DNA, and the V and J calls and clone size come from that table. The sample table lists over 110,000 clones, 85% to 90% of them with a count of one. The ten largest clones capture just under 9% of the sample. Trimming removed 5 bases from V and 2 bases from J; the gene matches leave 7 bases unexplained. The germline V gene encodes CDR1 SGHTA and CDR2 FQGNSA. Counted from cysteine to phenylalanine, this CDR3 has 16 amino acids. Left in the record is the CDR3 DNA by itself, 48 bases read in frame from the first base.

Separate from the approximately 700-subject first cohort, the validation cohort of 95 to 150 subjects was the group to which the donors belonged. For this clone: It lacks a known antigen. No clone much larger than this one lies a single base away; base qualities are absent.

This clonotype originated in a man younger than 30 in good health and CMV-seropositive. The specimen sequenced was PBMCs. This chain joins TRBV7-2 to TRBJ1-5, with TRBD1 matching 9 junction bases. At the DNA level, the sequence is TGTGCCAGCAGCGTGGGGACAGGGAAGGGCAATCAGCCCCAGCATTTT. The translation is CASSVGTGKGNQPQHF. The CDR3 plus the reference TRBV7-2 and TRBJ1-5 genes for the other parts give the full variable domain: GAGVSQSPSNKVTEKGKDVELRCDPISGHTALYWYRQSLGQGLEFLIYFQGNSAPDKSGLPSDRFSAERTGGSVSTLTIQRTQQEDSAVYLCASSVGTGKGNQPQHFGDGTRLSIL.